Listed below are T cell receptor beta chains from one sample, sequenced in a study of OX40 agonist ivuxolimab in advanced cancers. The table came from immunoSEQ multiplex PCR; TCRdb's copy has only in-frame clones and leaves some out. The table includes some 83,000 clones, around 86% detected once. Material: CD4+ or CD8+ T cells sorted from blood, obtained in a trial of the OX40 agonist ivuxolimab. Source of these receptors: an adult with an advanced solid tumor such as melanoma, head and neck, liver or kidney cancer. Both conserved end residues are part of each CDR3. The D gene is left open where the match is weak. Expanded clones get a size class; other rows say once, few or many, or leave the size out.

>TRBV6-1|13|-|-|TRBJ2-5
CASRDWRQETQYF
TGTGCCAGCAGAGACTGGCGTCAAGAGACCCAGTACTTC
>TRBV28|14|TRBD1|-|TRBJ1-2
CASRGGGLLHGYTF
TGTGCCAGCAGGGGAGGGGGCTTACTCCATGGCTACACCTTC
>TRBV6-1|19|TRBD1|-|TRBJ2-7
CASSDTGTVLKGSSYEQYF
TGTGCCAGCAGTGACACTGGGACAGTCCTAAAGGGAAGCTCCTACGAGCAGTACTTC
>TRBV28|11|-|-|TRBJ2-1
CASRKNNEQFF
TGTGCCAGCCGGAAGAATAATGAGCAGTTCTTC
>TRBV28|14|TRBD2|once|TRBJ2-7
CASPPSGGSYEQYF
TGTGCCAGCCCCCCTAGCGGGGGGTCCTACGAGCAGTACTTC
>TRBV5-1|16|-|few|TRBJ2-3
CASSSGVGGGTDTQYF
TGCGCCAGCAGCTCGGGAGTCGGAGGGGGCACAGATACGCAGTATTTT
>TRBV27|13|-|-|TRBJ2-7
CASSPGGYPEQYF
TGTGCCAGCAGTCCTGGGGGTTACCCCGAGCAGTACTTC
>TRBV28|15|TRBD1|-|TRBJ1-1
CASSVLGTGRTEAFF
TGTGCCAGCAGTGTCCTCGGGACAGGAAGGACTGAAGCTTTCTTT
>TRBV30|11|-|-|TRBJ2-2
CAYKYTGELFF
TGTGCCTACAAATACACCGGGGAGCTGTTTTTT
>TRBV27|18|-|-|TRBJ2-6
CASSTSEGLSSGANVLTF
TGTGCCAGCAGCACCTCGGAGGGTCTGAGCTCTGGGGCCAACGTCCTGACTTTC
>TRBV5-8|16|-|-|TRBJ2-4
CASSQGRSLEKNIQYF
TGTGCCAGCAGCCAAGGGCGCTCCCTTGAAAAAAACATTCAGTACTTC
>TRBV27|15|-|-|TRBJ2-1
CASNGNLAAYNEQFF
TGTGCCAGCAATGGTAACCTAGCAGCATACAATGAGCAGTTCTTC
>TRBV6-9|14|TRBD1|-|TRBJ1-1
CASSLWTGGDEAFF
TGTGCCAGCAGTCTTTGGACAGGGGGCGATGAAGCTTTCTTT
>TRBV7-9|14|-|-|TRBJ2-3
CASSLAGLRDTQYF
TGTGCCAGCAGCTTAGCCGGCTTGAGGGATACGCAGTATTTT
>TRBV28|14|TRBD2|-|TRBJ2-5
CASSPRGGQETQYF
TGTGCCAGCAGTCCGCGGGGGGGGCAAGAGACCCAGTACTTC
>TRBV6-9|15|TRBD1|-|TRBJ2-7
CASSNHRGAGYEQYF
TGTGCCAGCAGTAACCACAGGGGAGCAGGGTACGAGCAGTACTTC
>TRBV18|14|-|-|TRBJ1-2
CASSPPGGNYGYTF
TGTGCCAGCTCACCACCGGGCGGGAACTATGGCTACACCTTC
>TRBV4-1|19|-|-|TRBJ2-2
CASSQDRARVSANTGELFF
TGCGCCAGCAGCCAAGATAGGGCGCGGGTCTCCGCGAACACCGGGGAGCTGTTTTTT
>TRBV18|17|TRBD2|-|TRBJ2-2
CASSPGSGRVNPGELFF
TGTGCCAGCTCACCGGGTAGCGGGAGAGTCAACCCCGGGGAGCTGTTTTTT
>TRBV19|14|-|-|TRBJ1-4
CASSPRTYTEKLFF
TGTGCCAGTAGTCCACGGACTTATACCGAAAAACTGTTTTTT
>TRBV7-7|13|-|-|TRBJ2-5
CASSPGHVETQYF
TGTGCTAGCAGCCCCGGACACGTCGAGACCCAGTACTTC
>TRBV11-2|14|-|-|TRBJ1-1
CASSFDALNTEAFF
TGTGCCAGCAGCTTCGACGCACTGAACACTGAAGCTTTCTTT
>TRBV5-1|18|TRBD1|-|TRBJ1-3
CASSLKGQGASSGNTIYF
TGCGCCAGCAGCTTGAAGGGACAGGGGGCTTCCTCTGGAAACACCATATATTTT
>TRBV29-1|14|-|-|TRBJ1-1
CSVGAPGVNTEAFF
TGCAGCGTTGGAGCTCCAGGGGTAAACACTGAAGCTTTCTTT
>TRBV9|15|-|-|TRBJ1-1
CASSATEKGNTEAFF
TGTGCCAGCAGCGCTACAGAGAAGGGGAACACTGAAGCTTTCTTT
>TRBV11-2|14|TRBD2|-|TRBJ2-2
CASSLGLAAGELFF
TGTGCCAGCAGCTTAGGACTAGCTGCCGGGGAGCTGTTTTTT
>TRBV7-2|15|TRBD1|-|TRBJ1-5
CASIARQGSNQPQHF
TGTGCCAGCATCGCACGACAGGGGAGCAATCAGCCCCAGCATTTT
>TRBV18|15|TRBD1|-|TRBJ1-5
CASSPAGTGVQPQHF
TGTGCCAGCTCACCTGCCGGGACAGGGGTTCAGCCCCAGCATTTT
>TRBV4-1|15|TRBD2|-|TRBJ2-5
CASSQLLAGVETQYF
TGCGCCAGCAGCCAATTGTTAGCGGGAGTTGAGACCCAGTACTTC
>TRBV19|15|-|-|TRBJ1-2
CASSIITAANYGYTF
TGTGCCAGTAGTATAATTACAGCAGCTAACTATGGCTACACCTTC
>TRBV11-2|15|-|few|TRBJ1-4
CASSLVAGIREKLFF
TGTGCCAGCAGCTTAGTGGCAGGGATCCGGGAAAAACTGTTTTTT
>TRBV14|13|-|-|TRBJ2-2
CASSQGPTGELFF
TGTGCCAGCAGCCAGGGGCCCACCGGGGAGCTGTTTTTT
>TRBV28|15|TRBD2|-|TRBJ2-7
CASSLLAGGLFEQYF
TGTGCCAGCAGTTTATTGGCGGGAGGGCTTTTCGAGCAGTACTTC
>TRBV5-1|13|-|once|TRBJ1-1
CASSFAGNTEAFF
TGCGCCAGCAGCTTTGCAGGGAACACTGAAGCTTTCTTT
>TRBV6-1|14|-|-|TRBJ1-1
CASSSSQGSTEAFF
TGTGCCAGCAGTAGTAGCCAGGGGTCAACTGAAGCTTTCTTT
>TRBV11-3|15|-|-|TRBJ2-3
CASSPRDSLGDTQYF
TGTGCCAGCAGCCCTCGGGACTCCCTGGGAGATACGCAGTATTTT
>TRBV5-1|14|-|once|TRBJ2-1
CASSLASRSHEQFF
TGCGCCAGCAGCTTGGCCTCGCGGTCCCATGAGCAGTTCTTC
>TRBV2|16|-|-|TRBJ2-7
CASSGTRGVLLYEQYF
TGTGCCAGCAGCGGTACTAGGGGGGTCCTACTCTACGAGCAGTACTTC
>TRBV19|18|-|-|TRBJ2-2
CASSIVRVGPTSTGELFF
TGTGCCAGTAGTATAGTAAGGGTCGGACCTACTTCGACCGGGGAGCTGTTTTTT
>TRBV28|13|TRBD1|once|TRBJ1-6
CASSYRGGSPLHF
TGTGCCAGCAGTTACAGGGGAGGGTCACCCCTCCACTTT
>TRBV5-4|14|-|-|TRBJ1-3
CASSLNIAGNTIYF
TGTGCCAGCAGCTTGAATATAGCTGGAAACACCATATATTTT